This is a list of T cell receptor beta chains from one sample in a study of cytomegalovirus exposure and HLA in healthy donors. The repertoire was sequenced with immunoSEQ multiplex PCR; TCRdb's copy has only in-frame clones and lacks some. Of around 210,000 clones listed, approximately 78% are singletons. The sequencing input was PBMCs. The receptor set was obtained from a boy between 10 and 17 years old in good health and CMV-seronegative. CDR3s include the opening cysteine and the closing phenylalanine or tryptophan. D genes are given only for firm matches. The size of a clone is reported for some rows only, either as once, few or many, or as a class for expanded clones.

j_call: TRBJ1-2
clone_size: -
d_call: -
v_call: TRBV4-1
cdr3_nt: TGCGCCAGCAGCTTACCGGTTCCTATCGGCTACACCTTC
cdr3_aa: CASSLPVPIGYTF

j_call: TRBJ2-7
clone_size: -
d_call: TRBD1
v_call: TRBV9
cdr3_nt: TGTGCCAGCAGCGCAGGAAGGACAGGGGGCTACGAGCAGTACTTC
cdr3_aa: CASSAGRTGGYEQYF

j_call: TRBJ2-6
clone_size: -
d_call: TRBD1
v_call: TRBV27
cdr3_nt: TGTGCCAGCAGACCCGGGACAGGCCTTGCTGGGGCCAACGTCCTGACTTTC
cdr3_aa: CASRPGTGLAGANVLTF

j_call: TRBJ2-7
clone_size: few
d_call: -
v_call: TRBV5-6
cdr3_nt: TGTGCCAGCAGCTTCCATAACTCAGGCTACGAGCAGTACTTC
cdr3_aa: CASSFHNSGYEQYF

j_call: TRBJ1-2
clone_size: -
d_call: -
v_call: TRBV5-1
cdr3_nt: TGCGCCAGCAGCTTAAACGGAGAGAACTATGGCTACACCTTC
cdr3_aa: CASSLNGENYGYTF

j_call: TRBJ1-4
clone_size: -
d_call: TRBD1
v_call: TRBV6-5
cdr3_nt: TGTGCCAGCAACTCCAGGGGGGATGAAAAACTGTTTTTT
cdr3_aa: CASNSRGDEKLFF

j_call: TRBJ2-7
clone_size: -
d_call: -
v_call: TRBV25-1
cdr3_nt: TGTGCCAGCAGCCAAACAGGGAAAGATCCCTACGAGCAGTACTTC
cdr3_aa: CASSQTGKDPYEQYF

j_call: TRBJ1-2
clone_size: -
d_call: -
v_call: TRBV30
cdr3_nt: TGTGCCTGGAGTTTGCTCGGCAGGGTGAATAGAGATGGCTACACCTTC
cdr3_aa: CAWSLLGRVNRDGYTF

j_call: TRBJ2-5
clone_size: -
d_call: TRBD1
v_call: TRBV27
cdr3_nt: TGTGCCAGCAGTTTCTCCGGGACAGAACAAGAGACCCAGTACTTC
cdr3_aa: CASSFSGTEQETQYF

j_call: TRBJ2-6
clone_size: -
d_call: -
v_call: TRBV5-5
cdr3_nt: TGTGCCAGCAGCTTGGCCAGGCTCCGCTCTGGGGCCAACGTCCTGACTTTC
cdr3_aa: CASSLARLRSGANVLTF

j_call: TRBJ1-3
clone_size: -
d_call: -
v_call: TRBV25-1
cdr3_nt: TGTGCCAGCAGTGAATTAAGCTCGGGAGCTGGAAACACCATATATTTT
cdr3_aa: CASSELSSGAGNTIYF

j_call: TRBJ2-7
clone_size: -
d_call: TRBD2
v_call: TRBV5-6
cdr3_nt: TGTGCCAGCAGCCGCCCCGGGACTAGCGGGGAGCAGTACTTC
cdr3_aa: CASSRPGTSGEQYF

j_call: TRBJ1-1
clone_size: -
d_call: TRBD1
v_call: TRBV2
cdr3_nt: TGTGCCAGCAGTGAAGCCCAGACAGGGGGCCAGCAGGCTTTCTTT
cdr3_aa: CASSEAQTGGQQAFF

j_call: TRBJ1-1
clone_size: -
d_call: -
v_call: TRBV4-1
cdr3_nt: TGCGCCAGCAGCCGCAGGGTCGATAACACTGAAGCTTTCTTT
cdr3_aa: CASSRRVDNTEAFF

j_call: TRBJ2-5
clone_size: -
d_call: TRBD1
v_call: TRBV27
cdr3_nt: TGTGCCAGCAGCCGAAACAGGGGGCAAGAGACCCAGTACTTC
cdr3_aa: CASSRNRGQETQYF

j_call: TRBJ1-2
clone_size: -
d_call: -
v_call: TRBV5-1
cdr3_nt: TGCGCCAGCAGCTTAAACAGGGTTAAGTCTGGCTATGGCTACACCTTC
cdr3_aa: CASSLNRVKSGYGYTF

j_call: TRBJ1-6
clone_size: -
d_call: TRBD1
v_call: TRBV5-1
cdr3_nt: TGCGCCAGCAGCTTTATGGGGACAGGGGCAAATTCACCCCTCCACTTT
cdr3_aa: CASSFMGTGANSPLHF

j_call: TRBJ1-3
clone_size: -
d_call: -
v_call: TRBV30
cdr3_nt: TGTGCCTGGAGTCTCGACAGTGTATCTGGAAACACCATATATTTT
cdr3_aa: CAWSLDSVSGNTIYF

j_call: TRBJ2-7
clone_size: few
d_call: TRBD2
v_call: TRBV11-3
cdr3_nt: TGTGCCAGCAGTGGAGACCCGGGGGGATACTCCTACGAGCAGTACTTC
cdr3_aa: CASSGDPGGYSYEQYF

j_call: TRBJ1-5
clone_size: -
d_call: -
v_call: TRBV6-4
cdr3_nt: TGTGCCAGCAGTCCAGGTCCCGCCCAGCCCCAGCATTTT
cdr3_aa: CASSPGPAQPQHF

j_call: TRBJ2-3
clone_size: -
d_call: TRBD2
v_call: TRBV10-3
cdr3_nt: TGTGCCATCAGTGAGTCTTCTAGCGGGGGAAAAGATACGCAGTATTTT
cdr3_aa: CAISESSSGGKDTQYF

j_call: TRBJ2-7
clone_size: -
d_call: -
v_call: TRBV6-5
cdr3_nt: TGTGCCTCCCAAGGCGAAAAGCGTTACGAGCAGTACTTC
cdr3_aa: CASQGEKRYEQYF

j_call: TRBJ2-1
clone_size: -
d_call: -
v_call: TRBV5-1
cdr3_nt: TGCGCCAGCAGCTTGGGACTCGATTACAATGAGCAGTTCTTC
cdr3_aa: CASSLGLDYNEQFF

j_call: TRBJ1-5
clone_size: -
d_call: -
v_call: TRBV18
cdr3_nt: TGTGCCAGCTCACCTCAGAGGGGGAATCAGCCCCAGCATTTT
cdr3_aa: CASSPQRGNQPQHF

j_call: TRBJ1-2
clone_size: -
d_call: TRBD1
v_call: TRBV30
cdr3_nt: TGTGCCTGGAGCGCGGACAGGGAAGGCTACACCTTC
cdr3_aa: CAWSADREGYTF

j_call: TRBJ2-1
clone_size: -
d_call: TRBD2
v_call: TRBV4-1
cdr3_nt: TGCGCCAGCAGCCAAGGGACTAGCGGGGGCTACAATGAGCAGTTCTTC
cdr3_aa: CASSQGTSGGYNEQFF

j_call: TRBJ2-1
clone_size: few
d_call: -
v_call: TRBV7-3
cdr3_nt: TGTGCCAGTAGCCGGGGGACAGTGAATGAGCAGTTCTTC
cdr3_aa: CASSRGTVNEQFF

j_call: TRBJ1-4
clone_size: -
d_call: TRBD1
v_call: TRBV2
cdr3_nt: TGTGCCAGCAGAAGGGACAGGTCTAATGAAAAACTGTTTTTT
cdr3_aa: CASRRDRSNEKLFF

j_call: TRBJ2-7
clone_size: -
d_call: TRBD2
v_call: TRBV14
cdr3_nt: TGTGCCAGCAGGAGTCAAGCGGGGGAGCAGTACTTC
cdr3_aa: CASRSQAGEQYF

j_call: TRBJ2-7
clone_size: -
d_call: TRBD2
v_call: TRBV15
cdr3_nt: TGTGCCACCAGCAGGGAACTCACCGCGGGGGGTGGTCGGTACGAGCAGTACTTC
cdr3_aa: CATSRELTAGGGRYEQYF

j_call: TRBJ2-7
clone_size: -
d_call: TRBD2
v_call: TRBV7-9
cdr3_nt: TGTGCCAGCAGCACCACCGGGACTAGCGTTTCCTACGAGCAGTACTTC
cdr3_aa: CASSTTGTSVSYEQYF

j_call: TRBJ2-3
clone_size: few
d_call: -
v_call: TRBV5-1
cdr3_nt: TGCGCCAGCAGCTTGGTTACGGCAGAGGTAGGAGATACGCAGTATTTT
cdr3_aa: CASSLVTAEVGDTQYF

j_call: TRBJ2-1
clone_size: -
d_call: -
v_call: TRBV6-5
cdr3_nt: TGTGCCAGCAGTTACCATGTAACAGGGATTAGTGAGCAGTTCTTC
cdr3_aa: CASSYHVTGISEQFF

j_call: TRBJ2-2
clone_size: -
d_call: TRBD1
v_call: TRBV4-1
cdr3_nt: TGCGCCAGCAGCCCCTGGACAGGGGGATCCGGGGAGCTGTTTTTT
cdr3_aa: CASSPWTGGSGELFF

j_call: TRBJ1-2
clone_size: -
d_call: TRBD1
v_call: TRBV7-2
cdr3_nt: TGTGCCAGCAGCTTAGAATGGACAGGGGGCGTAGGCTACACCTTC
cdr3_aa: CASSLEWTGGVGYTF

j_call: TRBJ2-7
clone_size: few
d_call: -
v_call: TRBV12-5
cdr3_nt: TGTGCTAGTGGCGAGGGCGTGACCTACGAGCAGTACTTC
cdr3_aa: CASGEGVTYEQYF

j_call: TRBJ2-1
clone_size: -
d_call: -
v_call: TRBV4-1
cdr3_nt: TGCGCCAGCAGCCAAGATAACTACAATGAGCAGTTCTTC
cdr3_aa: CASSQDNYNEQFF

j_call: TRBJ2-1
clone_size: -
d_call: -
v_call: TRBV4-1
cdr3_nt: TGCGCCAGCAGCCAAGGTAGCTCCTACAATGAGCAGTTCTTC
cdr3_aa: CASSQGSSYNEQFF

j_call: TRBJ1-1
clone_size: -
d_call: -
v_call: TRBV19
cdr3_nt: TGTGCCAGTAGTACTCAGGGTGCTCGTGGGGCTTTCTTT
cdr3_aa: CASSTQGARGAFF

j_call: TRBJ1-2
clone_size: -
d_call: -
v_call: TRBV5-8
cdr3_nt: TGTGCCAGCAGCCCAGGAGACAGCCAGAGCCCTTTCTATGGCTACACCTTC
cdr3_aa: CASSPGDSQSPFYGYTF

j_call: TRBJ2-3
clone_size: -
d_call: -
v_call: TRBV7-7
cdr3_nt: TGTGCCAGCAGCTTTTCTAGCACAGATACGCAGTATTTT
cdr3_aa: CASSFSSTDTQYF